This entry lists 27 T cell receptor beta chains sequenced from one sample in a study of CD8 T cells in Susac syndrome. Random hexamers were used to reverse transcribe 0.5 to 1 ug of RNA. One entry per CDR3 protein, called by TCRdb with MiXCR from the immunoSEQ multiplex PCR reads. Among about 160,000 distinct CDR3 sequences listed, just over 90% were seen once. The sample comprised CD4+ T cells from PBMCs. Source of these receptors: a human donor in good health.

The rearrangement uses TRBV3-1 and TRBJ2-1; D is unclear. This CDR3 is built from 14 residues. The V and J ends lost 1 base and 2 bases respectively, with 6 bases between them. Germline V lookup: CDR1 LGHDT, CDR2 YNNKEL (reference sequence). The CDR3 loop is CASSQAQTYNEQFF. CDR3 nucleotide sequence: TGTGCCAGCAGCCAAGCGCAGACCTACAATGAGCAGTTCTTC.

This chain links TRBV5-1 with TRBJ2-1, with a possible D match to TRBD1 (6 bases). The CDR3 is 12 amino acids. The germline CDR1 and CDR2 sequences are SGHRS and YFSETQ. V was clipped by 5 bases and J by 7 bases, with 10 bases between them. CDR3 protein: CASSRTENEQFF. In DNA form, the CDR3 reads TGCGCCAGCAGTCGGACAGAGAATGAGCAGTTCTTC.

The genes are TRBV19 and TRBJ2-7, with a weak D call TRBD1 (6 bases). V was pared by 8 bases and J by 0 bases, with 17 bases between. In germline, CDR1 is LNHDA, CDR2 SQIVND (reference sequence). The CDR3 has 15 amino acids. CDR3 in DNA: TGTGCCAGTGTGGACGGACAGAGCCTCTCCTACGAGCAGTACTTC. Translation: CASVDGQSLSYEQYF.

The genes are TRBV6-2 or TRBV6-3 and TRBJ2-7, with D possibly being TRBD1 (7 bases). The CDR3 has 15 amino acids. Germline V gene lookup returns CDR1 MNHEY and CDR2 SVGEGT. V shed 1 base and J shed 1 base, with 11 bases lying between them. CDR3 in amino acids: CASSYYRGLSYEQYF. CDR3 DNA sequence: TGTGCCAGCAGTTACTACAGGGGACTTTCCTACGAGCAGTACTTC.

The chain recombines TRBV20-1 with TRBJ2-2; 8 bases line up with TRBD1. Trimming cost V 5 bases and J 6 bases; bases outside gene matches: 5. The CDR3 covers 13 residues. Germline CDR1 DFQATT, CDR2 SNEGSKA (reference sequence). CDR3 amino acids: CSAPDRAAGELFF. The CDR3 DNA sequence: TGCAGTGCTCCGGACAGGGCCGCCGGGGAGCTGTTTTTT.

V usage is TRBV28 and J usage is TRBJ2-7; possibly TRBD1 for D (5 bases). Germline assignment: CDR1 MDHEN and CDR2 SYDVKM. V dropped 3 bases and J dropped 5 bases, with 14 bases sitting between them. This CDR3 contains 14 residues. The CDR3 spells CASSFISGRNEQYF. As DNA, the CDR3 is TGTGCCAGCAGTTTCATATCAGGGCGCAACGAGCAGTACTTC.

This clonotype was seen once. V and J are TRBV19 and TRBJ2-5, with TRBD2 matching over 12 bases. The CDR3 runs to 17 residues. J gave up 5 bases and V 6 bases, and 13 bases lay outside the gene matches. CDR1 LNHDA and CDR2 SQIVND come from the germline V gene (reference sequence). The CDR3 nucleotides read TGTGCCAGTAGCGCCTCCCACGGACTAGCGGGACGGGAGACCCAGTACTTC. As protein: CASSASHGLAGRETQYF. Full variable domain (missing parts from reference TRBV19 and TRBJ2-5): DGGITQSPKYLFRKEGQNVTLSCEQNLNHDAMYWYRQDPGQGLRLIYYSQIVNDFQKGDIAEGYSVSREKKESFPLTVTSAQKNPTAFYLCASSASHGLAGRETQYFGPGTRLLVL.

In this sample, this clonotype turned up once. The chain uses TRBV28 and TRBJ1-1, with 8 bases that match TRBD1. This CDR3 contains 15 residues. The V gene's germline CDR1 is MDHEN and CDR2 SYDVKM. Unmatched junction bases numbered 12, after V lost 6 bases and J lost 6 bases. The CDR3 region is CASRLIDRGVAEAFF. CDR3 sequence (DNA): TGTGCCAGCAGACTCATCGACAGGGGAGTCGCTGAAGCTTTCTTT. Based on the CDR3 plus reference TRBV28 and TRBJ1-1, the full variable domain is DVKVTQSSRYLVKRTGEKVFLECVQDMDHENMFWYRQDPGLGLRLIYFSYDVKMKEKGDIPEGYSVSREKKERFSLILESASTNQTSMYLCASRLIDRGVAEAFFGQGTRLTVV.

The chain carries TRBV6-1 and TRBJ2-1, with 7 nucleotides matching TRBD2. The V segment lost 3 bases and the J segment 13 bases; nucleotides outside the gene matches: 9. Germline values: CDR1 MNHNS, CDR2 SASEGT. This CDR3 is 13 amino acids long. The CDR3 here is CASSDVRLAAQFF. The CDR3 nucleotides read TGTGCCAGCAGTGATGTCAGACTAGCAGCACAGTTCTTC.

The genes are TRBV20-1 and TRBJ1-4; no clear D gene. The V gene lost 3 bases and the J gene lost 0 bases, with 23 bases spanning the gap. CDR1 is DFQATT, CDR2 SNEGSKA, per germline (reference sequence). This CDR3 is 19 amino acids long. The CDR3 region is CSARPLRQGISATNEKLFF. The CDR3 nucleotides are TGCAGTGCTAGGCCGCTCCGGCAAGGGATCTCTGCAACTAATGAAAAACTGTTTTTT.

The CDR3 loop is CSAPMGTGTYEQYF. Written as DNA, the CDR3 is TGCAGTGCTCCTATGGGGACAGGGACCTACGAGCAGTACTTC. The V gene is TRBV20-1, the J gene TRBJ2-7; TRBD1 agrees at 9 bases. The ends lost 5 bases at V and 2 bases at J; junction bases unmatched: 7. The CDR3 covers 14 residues. CDR1 is DFQATT, CDR2 SNEGSKA, per germline (reference sequence).

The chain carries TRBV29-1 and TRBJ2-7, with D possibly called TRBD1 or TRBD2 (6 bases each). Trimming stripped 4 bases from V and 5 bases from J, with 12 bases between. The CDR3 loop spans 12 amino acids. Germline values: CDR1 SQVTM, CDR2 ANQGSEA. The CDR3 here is CSVGRGRDEQYF. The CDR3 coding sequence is TGCAGCGTTGGACGGGGGCGCGACGAGCAGTACTTC.

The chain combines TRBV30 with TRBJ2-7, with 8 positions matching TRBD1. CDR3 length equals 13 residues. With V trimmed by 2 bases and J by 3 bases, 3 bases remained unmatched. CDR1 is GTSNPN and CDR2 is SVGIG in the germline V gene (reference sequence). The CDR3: CAWSMGQVYEQYF. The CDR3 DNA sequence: TGTGCCTGGAGTATGGGACAGGTCTACGAGCAGTACTTC.

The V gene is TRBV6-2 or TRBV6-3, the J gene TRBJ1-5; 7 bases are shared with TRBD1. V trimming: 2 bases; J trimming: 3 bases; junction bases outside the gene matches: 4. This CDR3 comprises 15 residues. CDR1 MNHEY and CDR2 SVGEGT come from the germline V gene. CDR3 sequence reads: CASSYEGAHNQPQHF. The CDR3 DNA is TGTGCCAGCAGTTACGAGGGGGCACACAATCAGCCCCAGCATTTT.

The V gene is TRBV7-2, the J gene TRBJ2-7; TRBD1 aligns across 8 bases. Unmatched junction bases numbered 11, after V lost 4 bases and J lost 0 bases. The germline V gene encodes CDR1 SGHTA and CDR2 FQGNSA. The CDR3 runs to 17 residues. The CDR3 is CASSSVGTGRSSYEQYF. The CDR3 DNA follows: TGTGCCAGCAGCTCCGTGGGGACAGGAAGGAGCTCCTACGAGCAGTACTTC.

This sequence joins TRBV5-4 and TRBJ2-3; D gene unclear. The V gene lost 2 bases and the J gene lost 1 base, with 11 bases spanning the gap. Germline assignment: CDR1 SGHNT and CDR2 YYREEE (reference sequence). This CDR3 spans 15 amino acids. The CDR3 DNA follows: TGTGCCAGCAGCTTCCTAGAACGCCGCACAGATACGCAGTATTTT. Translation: CASSFLERRTDTQYF. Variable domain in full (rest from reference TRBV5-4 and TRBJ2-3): ETGVTQSPTHLIKTRGQQVTLRCSSQSGHNTVSWYQQALGQGPQFIFQYYREEENGRGNFPPRFSGLQFPNYSSELNVNALELDDSALYLCASSFLERRTDTQYFGPGTRLTVL.

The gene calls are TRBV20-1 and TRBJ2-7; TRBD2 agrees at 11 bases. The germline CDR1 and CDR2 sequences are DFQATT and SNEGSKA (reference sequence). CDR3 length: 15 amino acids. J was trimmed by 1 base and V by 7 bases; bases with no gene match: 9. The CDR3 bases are TGCAGTGAGGGTAGGAGGACTAGCGGGTCCTACGAGCAGTACTTC. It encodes CSEGRRTSGSYEQYF.

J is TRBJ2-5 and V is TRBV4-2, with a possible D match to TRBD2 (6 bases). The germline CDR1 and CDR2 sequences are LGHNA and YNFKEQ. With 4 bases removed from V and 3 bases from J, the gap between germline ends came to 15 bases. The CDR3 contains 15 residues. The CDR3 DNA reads TGTGCCAGCAGCCCACGGGCGGGGAGAGAAGAGACCCAGTACTTC. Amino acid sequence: CASSPRAGREETQYF.

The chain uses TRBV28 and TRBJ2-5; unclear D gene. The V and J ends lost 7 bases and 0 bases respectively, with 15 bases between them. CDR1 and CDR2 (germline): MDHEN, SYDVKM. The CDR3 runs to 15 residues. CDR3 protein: CASTGRQTYQETQYF. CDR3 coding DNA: TGTGCCAGCACTGGCAGGCAAACGTACCAAGAGACCCAGTACTTC.

Here the CDR3 reads CATAGQNTGELFF. As DNA, the CDR3 is TGTGCCACCGCAGGACAGAACACCGGGGAGCTGTTTTTT. This chain joins TRBV19 and TRBJ2-2; tentatively, D is TRBD1 (5 bases). This CDR3 contains 13 residues. Germline V gene sequence: CDR1 LNHDA, CDR2 SQIVND (reference sequence). The germline V and J ends were trimmed by 10 bases and 1 base, with 10 bases remaining between them.

This chain's CDR3 is CASSLTSGRNEQFF. Here the CDR3 DNA reads TGTGCCAGCAGCTTAACTAGCGGGAGAAATGAGCAGTTCTTC. The chain couples TRBV7-3 to TRBJ2-1, with 9 bases matching TRBD2. CDR3 size: 14 residues. The junction had 1 base not matched to a gene; V was cut back by 0 bases and J by 7 bases. The germline CDR1 and CDR2 sequences are SGHTA and FQGTGA.

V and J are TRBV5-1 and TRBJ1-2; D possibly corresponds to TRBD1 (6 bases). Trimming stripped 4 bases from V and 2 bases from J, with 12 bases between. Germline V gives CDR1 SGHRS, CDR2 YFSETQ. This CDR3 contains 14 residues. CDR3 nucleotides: TGCGCCAGCAGCCGCCTGGACAGCAACTATGGCTACACCTTC. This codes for CASSRLDSNYGYTF. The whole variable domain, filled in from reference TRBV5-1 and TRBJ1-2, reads KAGVTQTPRYLIKTRGQQVTLSCSPISGHRSVSWYQQTPGQGLQFLFEYFSETQRNKGNFPGRFSGRQFSNSRSEMNVSTLELGDSALYLCASSRLDSNYGYTFGSGTRLTVV.

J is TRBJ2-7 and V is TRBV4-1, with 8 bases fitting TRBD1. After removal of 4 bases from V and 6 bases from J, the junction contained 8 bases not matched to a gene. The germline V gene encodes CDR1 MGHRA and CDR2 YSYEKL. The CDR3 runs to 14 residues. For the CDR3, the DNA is TGCGCCAGCAGCCGCGGAGACAGGGGAGCCGAGCAGTACTTC. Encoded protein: CASSRGDRGAEQYF.

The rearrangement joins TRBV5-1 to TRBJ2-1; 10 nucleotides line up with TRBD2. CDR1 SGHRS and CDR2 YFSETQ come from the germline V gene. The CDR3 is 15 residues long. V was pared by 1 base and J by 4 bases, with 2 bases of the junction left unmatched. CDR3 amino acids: CASSLKREGYNEQFF. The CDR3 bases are TGCGCCAGCAGCTTGAAGCGGGAGGGGTACAATGAGCAGTTCTTC.

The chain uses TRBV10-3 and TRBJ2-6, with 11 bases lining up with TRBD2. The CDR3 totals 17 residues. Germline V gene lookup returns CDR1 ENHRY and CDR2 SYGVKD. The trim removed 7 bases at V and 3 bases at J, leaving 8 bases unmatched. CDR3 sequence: CAITSGLAGGGANVLTF. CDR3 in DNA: TGTGCCATCACCTCAGGGCTAGCGGGAGGTGGGGCCAACGTCCTGACTTTC.

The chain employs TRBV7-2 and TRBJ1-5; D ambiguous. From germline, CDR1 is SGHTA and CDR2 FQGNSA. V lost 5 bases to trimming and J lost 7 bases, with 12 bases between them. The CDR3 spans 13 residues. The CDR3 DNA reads TGTGCCAGCAGCCCTAATGGGCCCCAGCCCCAGCATTTT. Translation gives CASSPNGPQPQHF.

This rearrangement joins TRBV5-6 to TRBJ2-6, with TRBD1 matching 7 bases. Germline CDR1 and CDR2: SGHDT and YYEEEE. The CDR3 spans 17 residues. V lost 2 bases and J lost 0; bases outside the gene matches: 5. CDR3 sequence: CASSLQGFPSGANVLTF. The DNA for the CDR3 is TGTGCCAGCAGCTTACAGGGGTTTCCCTCTGGGGCCAACGTCCTGACTTTC. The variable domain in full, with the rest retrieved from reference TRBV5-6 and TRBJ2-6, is DAGVTQSPTHLIKTRGQQVTLRCSPKSGHDTVSWYQQALGQGPQFIFQYYEEEERQRGNFPDRFSGHQFPNYSSELNVNALLLGDSALYLCASSLQGFPSGANVLTFGAGSRLTVL.